The clone carrying this T cell receptor (beta chain) was detected a few times. Its target is unknown. The use of a sample-barcoded 5' primer and a J-beta primer mix characterized a second PCR of roughly 7 to 11 cycles. TCRdb re-called the 5' RACE reads through MiXCR, storing one row per CDR3 protein. The data show roughly 1.4 million distinct CDR3 sequences, with approximately 59% seen just once and 6.7% held by the top ten. The data originate from a study of blood T cells in healthy people across ages. The study's findings and limits: With age, beta diversity per million T cells declined roughly linearly, significantly by 40.

Drawn from each donor were approximately 9.2 milliliters of peripheral blood. The CDR3 has 13 amino acids. The germline gives CDR1 LGHDT, CDR2 YNNKEL (reference sequence). With 3 bases removed from V and 6 bases from J, the gap between germline ends came to 11 bases. This TCR was sampled from a man aged 18 to 29 in good health. The genes are TRBV3-1 and TRBJ1-2; D is uncertain. Sequencing input: blood. The CDR3 coding sequence is TGTGCCAGCAGCCATGGGGTGACGGATGGCTACACCTTC. It encodes CASSHGVTDGYTF.